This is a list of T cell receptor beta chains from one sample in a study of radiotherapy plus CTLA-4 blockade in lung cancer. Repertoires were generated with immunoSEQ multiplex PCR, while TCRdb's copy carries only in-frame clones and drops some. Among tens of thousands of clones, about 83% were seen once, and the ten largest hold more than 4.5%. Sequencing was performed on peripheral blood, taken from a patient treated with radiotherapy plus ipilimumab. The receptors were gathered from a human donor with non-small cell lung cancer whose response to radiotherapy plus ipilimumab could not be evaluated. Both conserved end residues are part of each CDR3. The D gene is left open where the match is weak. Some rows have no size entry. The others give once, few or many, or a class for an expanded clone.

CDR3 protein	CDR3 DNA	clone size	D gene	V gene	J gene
CASRPVAGGPNEQFF	TGCGCCAGCAGGCCCGTAGCGGGAGGGCCGAATGAGCAGTTCTTC	.	TRBD2	TRBV5-1	TRBJ2-1
CASSLSPESGRANTDTQYF	TGTGCCAGCAGCTTAAGTCCGGAAAGCGGGAGGGCCAACACAGATACGCAGTATTTT	.	TRBD2	TRBV11-2	TRBJ2-3
CASRGAGGFFGELFF	TGTGCCAGCAGGGGGGCGGGAGGGTTTTTTGGGGAGCTGTTTTTT	few	TRBD2	TRBV6-6	TRBJ2-2
CASSFRQGVFLYSNQPQHF	TGCGCCAGCAGCTTCCGGCAGGGGGTATTCCTTTATAGCAATCAGCCCCAGCATTTT	.	TRBD1	TRBV5-1	TRBJ1-5
CASSAEQGNTEAFF	TGCGCCAGCAGCGCCGAACAGGGGAACACTGAAGCTTTCTTT	.	.	TRBV5-1	TRBJ1-1
CATGGQLYNEQFF	TGTGCCACGGGGGGACAGCTTTACAATGAGCAGTTCTTC	once	.	TRBV15	TRBJ2-1
CASSLKHAGLKEQFF	TGTGCCAGCAGCTTAAAACATGCAGGGTTAAAGGAGCAGTTCTTC	.	.	TRBV7-3	TRBJ2-1
CASSLWGRRRGENEQFF	TGTGCCAGCAGTTTATGGGGCCGCCGCCGAGGTGAAAATGAGCAGTTCTTC	few	.	TRBV27	TRBJ2-1
CASSVHRAPYNEQFF	TGTGCCAGCAGCGTTCACAGGGCCCCCTACAATGAGCAGTTCTTC	few	.	TRBV7-2	TRBJ2-1
CASRPRQGKDTQYF	TGTGCCAGCAGGCCGAGACAGGGAAAGGATACGCAGTATTTT	few	.	TRBV21-1	TRBJ2-3
CASSSGSWAGAYYGYTF	TGTGCCAGCAGTTCTGGTTCCTGGGCAGGGGCATACTATGGCTACACCTTC	.	.	TRBV28	TRBJ1-2
CASRNARVSYGYTF	TGTGCCAGCAGGAATGCCAGGGTTAGCTATGGCTACACCTTC	once	.	TRBV7-2	TRBJ1-2
CAGVLTGGNEKLFF	TGTGCCGGAGTCTTGACAGGGGGGAATGAAAAACTGTTTTTT	.	TRBD1	TRBV19	TRBJ1-4
CASSQGGRSYNEQFF	TGCGCCAGCAGCCAAGGCGGGAGATCCTACAATGAGCAGTTCTTC	.	TRBD2	TRBV4-3	TRBJ2-1
CASSLGAQTYSNQPQHF	TGTGCCAGCAGCTTAGGGGCACAGACTTATAGCAATCAGCCCCAGCATTTT	.	.	TRBV7-3	TRBJ1-5
CASSVGLGGEDEQFF	TGTGCTAGCAGCGTCGGACTGGGGGGAGAAGATGAGCAGTTCTTC	.	.	TRBV7-7	TRBJ2-1
CASRLVGGQGYEQYF	TGTGCCAGCAGGCTCGTTGGGGGACAGGGGTACGAGCAGTACTTC	.	TRBD1	TRBV28	TRBJ2-7
CASSLAGWNLGYTF	TGTGCCAGCAGCTTGGCAGGGTGGAATTTGGGCTACACCTTC	few	.	TRBV5-4	TRBJ1-2
CASSQMTGLSSYEQYF	TGCGCCAGCAGCCAAATGACAGGGCTGAGCTCCTACGAGCAGTACTTC	once	TRBD1	TRBV5-1	TRBJ2-7
CASSPGDYGYTF	TGTGCCAGCAGTCCGGGGGACTATGGCTACACCTTC	.	.	TRBV28	TRBJ1-2
CASSSNSGSLVEQFF	TGTGCCAGCAGCTCTAATAGCGGGAGCTTGGTTGAGCAGTTCTTC	.	TRBD2	TRBV5-4	TRBJ2-1
CASSHQGFFSGNTIYF	TGTGCCAGCAGTCATCAGGGATTCTTCTCTGGAAACACCATATATTTT	.	.	TRBV28	TRBJ1-3
CASRSGGSSDEQFF	TGTGCCAGCAGGTCCGGCGGGTCCTCCGATGAGCAGTTCTTC	once	.	TRBV11-3	TRBJ2-1
CASSPTGAIRETQYF	TGTGCCAGCAGCCCTACAGGGGCGATTCGGGAGACCCAGTACTTC	.	TRBD1	TRBV5-4	TRBJ2-5
CASSFDIPGDEQYF	TGTGCCAGCAGTTTTGACATCCCGGGGGACGAGCAGTACTTC	.	.	TRBV28	TRBJ2-7
CASRPGGTEAFF	TGTGCCAGCAGGCCAGGGGGAACTGAAGCTTTCTTT	.	TRBD1	TRBV5-5	TRBJ1-1
CASSLGPRTGGGNQPQHF	TGTGCCAGCAGCTTGGGTCCCCGGACAGGGGGAGGGAATCAGCCCCAGCATTTT	few	TRBD1	TRBV5-5	TRBJ1-5
CASNQPGQGVKPAKNIQYF	TGTGCCAGCAATCAACCGGGACAGGGGGTTAAGCCAGCCAAAAACATTCAGTACTTC	.	TRBD1	TRBV28	TRBJ2-4
CASSVGGGGKLFF	TGTGCCAGCAGCGTAGGTGGCGGGGGAAAACTGTTTTTT	.	.	TRBV9	TRBJ1-4
CASSMTGPYGYTF	TGTGCCAGTAGTATGACAGGCCCCTATGGCTACACCTTC	.	.	TRBV19	TRBJ1-2
CASSLGGIQETQYF	TGTGCCAGCAGCTTAGGAGGAATCCAAGAGACCCAGTACTTC	.	.	TRBV7-6	TRBJ2-5
CASSYGQGGSYGYTF	TGTGCCAGCAGTTACGGACAGGGAGGTAGCTATGGCTACACCTTC	.	TRBD1	TRBV6-5	TRBJ1-2
CASSSPDLRDRGGTGELFF	TGTGCCAGCAGTTCTCCCGACCTCCGGGACAGGGGTGGAACCGGGGAGCTGTTTTTT	.	TRBD1	TRBV28	TRBJ2-2
CASSYFTAGANVLTF	TGTGCCAGCAGTTACTTTACGGCTGGGGCCAACGTCCTGACTTTC	.	.	TRBV6-6	TRBJ2-6
CASSETGIHEQYF	TGCGCCAGCAGCGAGACAGGGATCCACGAGCAGTACTTC	.	TRBD1	TRBV10-1	TRBJ2-7
CASSGTMTETQYF	TGTGCCAGCTCCGGGACAATGACGGAGACCCAGTACTTC	few	.	TRBV2	TRBJ2-5
CASSADSTFVDEQYF	TGTGCCAGCAGCGCCGACAGCACATTCGTCGACGAGCAGTACTTC	.	.	TRBV7-2	TRBJ2-7
CAWSVPEDGEAFF	TGTGCCTGGAGTGTACCGGAGGATGGAGAAGCTTTCTTT	.	.	TRBV30	TRBJ1-1
CATETGINQYNEQFF	TGTGCCACCGAAACAGGAATCAACCAATACAATGAGCAGTTCTTC	.	.	TRBV10-3	TRBJ2-1
CASSPPGDPFSGNTIYF	TGTGCCAGCTCACCACCCGGGGATCCATTCTCTGGAAACACCATATATTTT	.	.	TRBV18	TRBJ1-3
CATSRDGREQYF	TGTGCCACCAGCAGAGATGGGAGGGAGCAGTACTTC	.	TRBD2	TRBV15	TRBJ2-5
CASSFTDRGTEAFF	TGTGCCAGCAGTTTTACAGACAGGGGCACTGAAGCTTTCTTT	.	TRBD1	TRBV6-1	TRBJ1-1
CASSYGTSLGTQYF	TGTGCCAGCAGCTACGGGACTAGTCTTGGTACGCAGTATTTT	.	TRBD2	TRBV7-9	TRBJ2-3
CASSSSDRGPDEQYF	TGTGCCAGCAGTTCCTCGGACAGGGGGCCAGACGAGCAGTACTTC	.	TRBD1	TRBV28	TRBJ2-7
CASSHPGSGQPQHF	TGTGCCAGTAGTCATCCAGGGTCAGGTCAGCCCCAGCATTTT	.	.	TRBV19	TRBJ1-5
CASSATGMNTEAFF	TGTGCCAGCAGCGCGACAGGGATGAACACTGAAGCTTTCTTT	.	TRBD1	TRBV9	TRBJ1-1
CASSFQGRANEKLFF	TGTGCCAGCAGTTTTCAGGGGAGAGCTAATGAAAAACTGTTTTTT	.	.	TRBV27	TRBJ1-4
CASSFLETQYF	TGTGCCAGCAGCTTTCTCGAGACCCAGTACTTC	.	.	TRBV7-9	TRBJ2-5
CASSRTGGANEKLFF	TGTGCCAGCAGTCGCACAGGCGGAGCTAATGAAAAACTGTTTTTT	.	.	TRBV7-9	TRBJ1-4
CASSLLTGDGYTF	TGTGCCAGCAGTCTACTGACAGGGGATGGCTACACCTTC	.	TRBD1	TRBV6-1	TRBJ1-2
CSPWGPGQNYGYTF	TGCAGCCCGTGGGGACCCGGACAGAACTATGGCTACACCTTC	.	.	TRBV29-1	TRBJ1-2
CASSPDSSEAFF	TGTGCCAGCAGCCCCGACAGTTCTGAAGCTTTCTTT	once	.	TRBV11-2	TRBJ1-1
CASTDGQGKSSGANVLTF	TGTGCCAGCACCGACGGACAGGGGAAGAGCTCTGGGGCCAACGTCCTGACTTTC	once	TRBD1	TRBV28	TRBJ2-6
CASSLGGGIAYNEQFF	TGCGCCAGCAGCTTGGGCGGGGGGATAGCATACAATGAGCAGTTCTTC	.	TRBD2	TRBV5-1	TRBJ2-1
CASSQEGWGEGGYTF	TGCGCCAGCAGCCAAGAAGGGTGGGGGGAAGGAGGCTACACCTTC	.	.	TRBV4-3	TRBJ1-2